This TCR beta chain was captured in a study of blood T cells in healthy people across ages. Looking at the study overall: About one barcoded beta molecule was captured per two T cells (by template switching).

The authors ran a second PCR of roughly 6 to 12 cycles using a sample-barcoded 5' primer and a J-beta primer mix. Using its own MiXCR run on the 5' RACE reads, TCRdb lists one record per CDR3 protein. The sample lists roughly 1.9 million distinct CDR3 sequences; about two fifths were seen once. At least 6 million PBMCs were isolated per sample. The sample consisted of blood. The TCR was taken from a human donor in good health.

In nucleotides, the CDR3 is TGTGCCAGCAGCCAGGGGGGTTTGGATACGCAGTATTTT. Protein sequence: CASSQGGLDTQYF. This sequence joins TRBV11-1 and TRBJ2-3; D is perhaps TRBD1 (7 bases). Per the germline V gene, CDR1 is SGHAT and CDR2 is FQDESV (reference sequence). The germline V and J ends were trimmed by 5 bases and 6 bases, with 12 bases remaining between them. CDR3 length: 13 amino acids.